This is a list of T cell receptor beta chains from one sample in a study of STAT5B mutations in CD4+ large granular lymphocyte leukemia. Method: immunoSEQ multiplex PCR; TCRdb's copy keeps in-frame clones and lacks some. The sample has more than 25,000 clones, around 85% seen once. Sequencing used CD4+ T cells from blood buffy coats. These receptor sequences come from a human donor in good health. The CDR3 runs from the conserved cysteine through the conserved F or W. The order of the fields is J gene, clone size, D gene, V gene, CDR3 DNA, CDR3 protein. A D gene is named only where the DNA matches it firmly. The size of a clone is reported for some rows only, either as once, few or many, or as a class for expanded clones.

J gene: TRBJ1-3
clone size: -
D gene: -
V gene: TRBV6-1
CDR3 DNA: TGTGCCAGCACCGCAGGGGAACCTGGAAACACCATATATTTT
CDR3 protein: CASTAGEPGNTIYF

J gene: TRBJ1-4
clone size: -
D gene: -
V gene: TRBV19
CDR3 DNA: TGTGCCAGTAGCCCACAGGGTTGGGATGAAAAACTGTTTTTT
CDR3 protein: CASSPQGWDEKLFF

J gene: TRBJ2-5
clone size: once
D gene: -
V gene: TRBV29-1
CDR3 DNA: TGCAGCGTTGCTCCCGGAGCTCAAGAGACCCAGTACTTC
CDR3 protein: CSVAPGAQETQYF

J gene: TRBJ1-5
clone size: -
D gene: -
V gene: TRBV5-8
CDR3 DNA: TGTGCCAGCAGCAGGGGGGAAAATAGCAATCAGCCCCAGCATTTT
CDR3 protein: CASSRGENSNQPQHF

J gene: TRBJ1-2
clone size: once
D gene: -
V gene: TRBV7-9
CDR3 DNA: TGTGCCAGCAGCTCAGGTGGGGGGCGGGACAACCAGGATAACTATGGCTACACCTTC
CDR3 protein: CASSSGGGRDNQDNYGYTF

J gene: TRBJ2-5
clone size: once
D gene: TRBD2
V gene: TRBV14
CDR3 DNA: TGTGCCAGCAGCCAAGATTTTTTGAGTAGCGGGGGGCCGGCGGTCCAAGAGACCCAGTACTTC
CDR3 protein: CASSQDFLSSGGPAVQETQYF

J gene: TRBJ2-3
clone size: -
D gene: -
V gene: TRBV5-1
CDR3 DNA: TGCGCCAGCAGCTTGGGGGCAGGGGATACGCAGTATTTT
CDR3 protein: CASSLGAGDTQYF

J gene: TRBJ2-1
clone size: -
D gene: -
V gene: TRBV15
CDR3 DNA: TGTGCCACCAGCAGAGCGGGTCAGGGCCCCCTCAATGAGCAGTTCTTC
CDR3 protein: CATSRAGQGPLNEQFF

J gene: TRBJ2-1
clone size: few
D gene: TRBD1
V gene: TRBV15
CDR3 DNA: TGTGCCACCAGCGCGGGACAGGGCGGGGGCAATGAGCAGTTCTTC
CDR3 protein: CATSAGQGGGNEQFF

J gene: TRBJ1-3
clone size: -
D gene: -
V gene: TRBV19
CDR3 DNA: TGTGCCAGTAGGCTCCCCTCTGGAAACACCATATATTTT
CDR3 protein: CASRLPSGNTIYF

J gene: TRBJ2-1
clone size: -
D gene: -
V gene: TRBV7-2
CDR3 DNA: TGTGCCAGCAGCTCCTCTGGGGGGCAGATTAATGAGCAGTTCTTC
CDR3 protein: CASSSSGGQINEQFF

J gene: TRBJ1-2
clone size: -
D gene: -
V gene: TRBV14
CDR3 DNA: TGTGCCAGCAGACCACGGGGGGGTCTCTATGGCTACACCTTC
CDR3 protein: CASRPRGGLYGYTF

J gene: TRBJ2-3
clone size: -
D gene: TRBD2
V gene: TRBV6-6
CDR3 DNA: TGTGCCAGCAGTTACTCGGCGAGCGGGGGCACAGATACGCAGTATTTT
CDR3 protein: CASSYSASGGTDTQYF

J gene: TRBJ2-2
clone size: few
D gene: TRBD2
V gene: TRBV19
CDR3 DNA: TGTGCCAGTAGGGGGGGGTACACCGGGGAGCTGTTTTTT
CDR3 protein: CASRGGYTGELFF

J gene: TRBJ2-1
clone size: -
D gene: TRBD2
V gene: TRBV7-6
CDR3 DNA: TGTGCCAGCAGCTTGGACCCGCGGGCCCCGGGACTAGCGGGGGGTTACAATGAGCAGTTCTTC
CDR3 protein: CASSLDPRAPGLAGGYNEQFF

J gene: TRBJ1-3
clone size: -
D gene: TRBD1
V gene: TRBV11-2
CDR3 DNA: TGTGCCAGCAGCCCAAGAACGGCGGGACAGCTTCGAAACACCATATATTTT
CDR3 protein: CASSPRTAGQLRNTIYF

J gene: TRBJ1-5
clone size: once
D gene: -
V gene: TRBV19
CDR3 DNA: TGTGCCAGTAGTATACCACAGGATGCTGGGGATAATCAGCCCCAGCATTTT
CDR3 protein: CASSIPQDAGDNQPQHF

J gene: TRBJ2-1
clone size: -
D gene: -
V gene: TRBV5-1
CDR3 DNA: TGCGCCAGCAGCTTGGAGGGTGTCCCCTACAATGAGCAGTTCTTC
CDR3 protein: CASSLEGVPYNEQFF

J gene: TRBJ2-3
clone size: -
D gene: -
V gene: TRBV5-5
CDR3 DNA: TGTGCCAGCAGCCCCACGGGACTGACCACAGATACGCAGTATTTT
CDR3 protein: CASSPTGLTTDTQYF

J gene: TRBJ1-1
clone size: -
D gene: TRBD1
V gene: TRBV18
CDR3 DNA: TGTGCCAGCTCACCAATCGACAGGGGGAACACTGAAGCTTTCTTT
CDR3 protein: CASSPIDRGNTEAFF

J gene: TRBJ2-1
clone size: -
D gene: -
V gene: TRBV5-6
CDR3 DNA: TGTGCCAGCAGCCCGTTTGGGCCAGAAGAGCAGTTCTTC
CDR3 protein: CASSPFGPEEQFF

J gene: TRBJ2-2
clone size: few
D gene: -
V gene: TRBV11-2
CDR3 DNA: TGTGCCAGCAGCCGACGAACCGTGGGGGACACCGGGGAGCTGTTTTTT
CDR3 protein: CASSRRTVGDTGELFF

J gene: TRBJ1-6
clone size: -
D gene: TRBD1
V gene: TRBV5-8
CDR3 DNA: TGTGCCAGCAGCTCAGAAAAGACAGGGGTTTCACCCCTCCACTTT
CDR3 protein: CASSSEKTGVSPLHF

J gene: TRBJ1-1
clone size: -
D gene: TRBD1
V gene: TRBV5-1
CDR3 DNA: TGCGCCAGCAGCTTGGCGCAGGGGGCGAGAAGTAACACTGAAGCTTTCTTT
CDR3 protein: CASSLAQGARSNTEAFF

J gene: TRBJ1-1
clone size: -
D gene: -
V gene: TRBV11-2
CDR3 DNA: TGTGCCAGCAGCTTAGGAGACACGTACACTGAAGCTTTCTTT
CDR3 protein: CASSLGDTYTEAFF

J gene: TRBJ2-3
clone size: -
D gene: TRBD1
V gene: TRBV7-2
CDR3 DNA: TGTGCCAGCAGCTCAAACGCAGGGGGCCCCCTCACAGATACGCAGTATTTT
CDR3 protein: CASSSNAGGPLTDTQYF

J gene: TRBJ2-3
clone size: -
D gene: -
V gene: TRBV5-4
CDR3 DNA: TGTGCCAGCAGCTTGGGGGGATTCACAGATACGCAGTATTTT
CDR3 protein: CASSLGGFTDTQYF

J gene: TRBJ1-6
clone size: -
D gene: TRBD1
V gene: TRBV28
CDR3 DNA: TGTGCCAGCGGGGACAGGGAAACGTGGGGAAATTCACCCCTCCACTTT
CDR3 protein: CASGDRETWGNSPLHF

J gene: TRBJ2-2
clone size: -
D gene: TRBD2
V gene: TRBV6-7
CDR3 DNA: TGTGCCAGCAGTTCCGGACTAGCGGGGCTTGTAAACACCGGGGAGCTGTTTTTT
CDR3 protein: CASSSGLAGLVNTGELFF

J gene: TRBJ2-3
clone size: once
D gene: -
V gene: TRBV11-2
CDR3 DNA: TGTGCCAGCAGCGTAAGAACGCTAGATACGCAGTATTTT
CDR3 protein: CASSVRTLDTQYF

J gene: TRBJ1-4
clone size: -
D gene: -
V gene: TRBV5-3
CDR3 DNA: TGTGCCAGAAGTTGGGCCGGGACACTCCATGAAAAACTGTTTTTT
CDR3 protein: CARSWAGTLHEKLFF

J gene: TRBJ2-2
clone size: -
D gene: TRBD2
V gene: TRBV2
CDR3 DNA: TGTGCCAGCAGTGAGGGACTAGCGGGAACCGGGGAGCTGTTTTTT
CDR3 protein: CASSEGLAGTGELFF

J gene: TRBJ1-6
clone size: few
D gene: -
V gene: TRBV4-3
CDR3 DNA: TGCGCCAGCAGCCACCTGGGACCCCCCACGGGGTTCACCCCTTCAAGCCTCCACTTT
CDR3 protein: CASSHLGPPTGFTPSSLHF

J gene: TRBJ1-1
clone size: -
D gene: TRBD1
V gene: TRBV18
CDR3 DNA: TGTGCCAGCTCGCAGACAGGGGTAACTGAAGCTTTCTTT
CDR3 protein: CASSQTGVTEAFF

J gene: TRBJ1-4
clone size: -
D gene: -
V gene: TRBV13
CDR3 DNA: TGTGCCAGCAGCTTAGTCCGGGGATCCTTCCTTGCAACTAATGAAAAACTGTTTTTT
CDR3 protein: CASSLVRGSFLATNEKLFF

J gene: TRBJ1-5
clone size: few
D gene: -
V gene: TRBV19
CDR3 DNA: TGTGCCAGTAGCCAGCAAAGGTCTCAGCCCCAGCATTTT
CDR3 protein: CASSQQRSQPQHF

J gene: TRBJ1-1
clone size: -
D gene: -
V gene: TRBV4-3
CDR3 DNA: TGCGCCAGCAGCCTGGAAAGGGGTAGCACTGAAGCTTTCTTT
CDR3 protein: CASSLERGSTEAFF

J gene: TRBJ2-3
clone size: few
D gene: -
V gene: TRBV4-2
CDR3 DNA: TGTGCCAGCAGCCAAGTCACAGATACGCAGTATTTT
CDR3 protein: CASSQVTDTQYF

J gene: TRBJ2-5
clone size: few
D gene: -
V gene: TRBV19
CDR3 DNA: TGTGCCAGTAGTATGGCCCCTCACGAGACCCAGTACTTC
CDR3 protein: CASSMAPHETQYF

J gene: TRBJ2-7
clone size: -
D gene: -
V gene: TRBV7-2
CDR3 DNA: TGTGCCAGCAGCTTAAGGGCCGGGCGGGGGCCAGGGGAGCAGTACTTC
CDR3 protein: CASSLRAGRGPGEQYF

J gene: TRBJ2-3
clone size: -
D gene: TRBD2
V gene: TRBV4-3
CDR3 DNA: TGCGCCAGCAGCCAAGATCATGGGCTAGCGGGGGTTACGCAGTATTTT
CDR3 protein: CASSQDHGLAGVTQYF

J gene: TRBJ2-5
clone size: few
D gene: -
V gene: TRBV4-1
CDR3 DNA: TGCGCCAGCAGCCACCGTCAGGGACAAGAGACCCAGTACTTC
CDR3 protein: CASSHRQGQETQYF

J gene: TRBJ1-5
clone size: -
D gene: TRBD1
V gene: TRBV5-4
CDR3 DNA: TGTGCCAGCAGCTTGACCGGGACAGGGAGCAATCAGCCCCAGCATTTT
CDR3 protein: CASSLTGTGSNQPQHF

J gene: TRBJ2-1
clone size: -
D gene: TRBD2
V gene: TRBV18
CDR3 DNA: TGTGCCAGCTCACCGAAGCGGGGCGGTTACAATGAGCAGTTCTTC
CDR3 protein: CASSPKRGGYNEQFF

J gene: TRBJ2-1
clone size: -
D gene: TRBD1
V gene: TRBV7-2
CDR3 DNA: TGTGCCAGCAGCCGTCAGGGGGACAATGAGCAGTTCTTC
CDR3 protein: CASSRQGDNEQFF

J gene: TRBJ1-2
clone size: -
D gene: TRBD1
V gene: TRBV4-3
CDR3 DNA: TGCGCCAGCAGCCACCAGATGGGGACGACAGGGGAAGCCTATGGCTACACCTTC
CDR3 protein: CASSHQMGTTGEAYGYTF

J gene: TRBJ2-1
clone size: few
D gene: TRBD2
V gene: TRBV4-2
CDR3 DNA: TGTGCCAGCAGGCTAGCGGGGGGGCTAAATGAGCAGTTCTTC
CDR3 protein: CASRLAGGLNEQFF

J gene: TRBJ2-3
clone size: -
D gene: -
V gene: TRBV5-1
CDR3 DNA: TGCGCCAGCTACAGGGATCAGATAACAGATACGCAGTATTTT
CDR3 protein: CASYRDQITDTQYF

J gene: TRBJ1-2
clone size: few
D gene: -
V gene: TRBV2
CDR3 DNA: TGTGCCAGCAGTGAGAGGGATCGCTACACCTTC
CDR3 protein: CASSERDRYTF

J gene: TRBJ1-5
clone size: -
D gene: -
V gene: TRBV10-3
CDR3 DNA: TGTGCCGTAACGGACGGAGACAATCAGCCCCAGCATTTT
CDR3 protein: CAVTDGDNQPQHF

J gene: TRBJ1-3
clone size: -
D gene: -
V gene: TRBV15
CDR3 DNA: TGTGCCACCAGCAGAGATTTGGCGGCAGCCTCTGGAAACACCATATATTTT
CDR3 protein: CATSRDLAAASGNTIYF

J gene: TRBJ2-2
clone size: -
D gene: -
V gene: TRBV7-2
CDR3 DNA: TGTGCCAGCAGCTTCCGGTTAACCGGGGAGCTGTTTTTT
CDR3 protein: CASSFRLTGELFF

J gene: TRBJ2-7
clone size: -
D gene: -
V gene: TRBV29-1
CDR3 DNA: TGCAGCGTTGAAGGGGGCGGGGACGAGCAGTACTTC
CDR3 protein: CSVEGGGDEQYF

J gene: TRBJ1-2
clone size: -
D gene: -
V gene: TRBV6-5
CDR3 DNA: TGTGCCAGCAGTTACTCGGAGGGGCGGATGTATGGCTACACCTTC
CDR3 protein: CASSYSEGRMYGYTF

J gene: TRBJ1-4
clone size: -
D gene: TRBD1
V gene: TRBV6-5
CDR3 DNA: TGTGCCAGCAGCTACGAACAGGGGGAGAATGAAAAACTGTTTTTT
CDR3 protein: CASSYEQGENEKLFF

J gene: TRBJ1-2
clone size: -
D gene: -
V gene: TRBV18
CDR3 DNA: TGTGCCAGCTCACCAGGCGATGGCTACACCTTC
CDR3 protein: CASSPGDGYTF

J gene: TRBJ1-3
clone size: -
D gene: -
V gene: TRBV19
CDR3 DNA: TGTGCCAGTAACCCCGTGTACAACTCTGGAAACACCATATATTTT
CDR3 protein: CASNPVYNSGNTIYF

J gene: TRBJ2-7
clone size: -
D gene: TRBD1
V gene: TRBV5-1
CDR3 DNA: TGCGCCAGCAGCCCCCGGGACAGGAACTACGAGCAGTACTTC
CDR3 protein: CASSPRDRNYEQYF